This passage covers 15 T cell receptor beta chains from one sample sequenced in a study of blood T cell repertoires in COVID-19. Sequencing was performed with immunoSEQ multiplex PCR; in TCRdb, only in-frame clones are kept and a portion is missing. The sample consists of 400,000 to 450,000 clones, about 90% of them appearing once. Sequencing input: peripheral blood. The receptor source for this set is a man between 18 and 29 years old with COVID-19, enrolled during active disease.

The chain joins TRBV7-3 to TRBJ2-5; D gene uncertain. CDR1 and CDR2 (germline): SGHTA, FQGTGA. CDR3 length: 13 amino acids. Between the trimmed V and J ends, which lost 2 bases and 2 bases, there was a span of 6 bases. The CDR3 sequence: CASSLGHQETQYF. DNA of the CDR3: TGTGCCAGCAGCTTAGGGCATCAAGAGACCCAGTACTTC. The complete variable domain, with remaining parts taken from reference TRBV7-3 and TRBJ2-5, reads GAGVSQTPSNKVTEKGKYVELRCDPISGHTALYWYRQSLGQGPEFLIYFQGTGAADDSGLPNDRFFAVRPEGSVSTLKIQRTERGDSAVYLCASSLGHQETQYFGPGTRLLVL.

Only a few counts were recorded for this clone. The genes are TRBV10-2 and TRBJ1-3; D possibly corresponds to TRBD1 (5 bases). The CDR3 length is 14 residues. V was pared by 0 bases and J by 3 bases, with 6 bases between. The germline V gene encodes CDR1 WSHSY and CDR2 SAAADI. The DNA of the CDR3 is TGCGCCAGCAGTGAGTCGGGGCTTGGAAACACCATATATTTT. Protein: CASSESGLGNTIYF.

This chain links TRBV12-3 or TRBV12-4 with TRBJ2-5, with TRBD2 matching 13 bases. The CDR3 runs to 13 residues. V trimming: 6 bases; J trimming: 7 bases; junction bases outside the gene matches: 2. The CDR3: CASRRLAGGTQYF. The DNA of the CDR3 is TGTGCCAGCAGGCGACTAGCGGGAGGGACCCAGTACTTC.

The chain links TRBV11-1 to TRBJ2-3; 7 bases line up with TRBD2. The CDR3 is 14 residues long. With 7 bases clipped from V and 4 bases from J, the junction kept 8 bases outside the gene matches. Germline CDR1 is SGHAT and CDR2 is FQDESV (reference sequence). DNA of the CDR3: TGTGCCAGCACCGGGGAGGGTAGCCCAGATACGCAGTATTTT. Translated: CASTGEGSPDTQYF.

The rearrangement joins TRBV3-1 (or the pseudogene TRBV3-2) to TRBJ2-1, with D perhaps matching TRBD2 (6 bases). The CDR3 totals 15 residues. The V and J ends lost 1 base and 4 bases respectively, with 11 bases between them. Germline V gives CDR1 LGHDT, CDR2 YNNKEL (reference sequence). The CDR3 bases are TGTGCCAGCAGCCAAGGGAGGGGCGGATACAATGAGCAGTTCTTC. Its translation is CASSQGRGGYNEQFF.

This clone was observed once. CDR3 nucleotides: TGTGCCAGCAGCTACGTCGGAGGGACAGGGGATGAAAAACTGTTTTTT. It translates to CASSYVGGTGDEKLFF. The chain recombines TRBV11-2 with TRBJ1-4; 10 bases are shared with TRBD1. The CDR3 is 16 residues long. V lost 4 bases to trimming and J lost 6 bases; unmatched junction nucleotides: 8. Per the germline V gene, CDR1 is SGHAT and CDR2 is FQNNGV.

The rearrangement links TRBV5-5 to TRBJ2-1, with TRBD2 matching over 12 bases. This CDR3 region has 15 residues. Per germline, CDR1 SGHKS and CDR2 YYEKEE (reference sequence). Losses at the gene ends were 2 bases for V and 7 bases for J; bases not matched to a gene: 4. CDR3 nucleotide sequence: TGTGCCAGCAGCTTATTGACTAGCGGGGGTAATGAGCAGTTCTTC. Translation: CASSLLTSGGNEQFF.

The V call is TRBV7-9, the J call TRBJ2-3, with 7 nucleotides matching TRBD2. The CDR3 is made up of 17 amino acids. Germline V gene sequence: CDR1 SEHNR, CDR2 FQNEAQ (reference sequence). Trimming took 5 bases from V and 2 from J; bases not matched to a gene: 13. The CDR3 loop is CASSPGGRAPTTDTQYF. Written as DNA, the CDR3 is TGTGCCAGCAGCCCCGGCGGGAGAGCCCCTACCACAGATACGCAGTATTTT.

The V call is TRBV24-1, the J call TRBJ2-7; TRBD1 agrees at 9 bases. Looked up from germline, CDR1 is KGHDR and CDR2 is SFDVKD. The CDR3 has 19 residues. The V and J ends lost 0 bases and 3 bases, in that order; junction bases with no gene match: 14. The CDR3 bases are TGTGCCACCAGTGATTTGAAATATGGCTTGACAGGGGGGTACTACGAGCAGTACTTC. Protein sequence: CATSDLKYGLTGGYYEQYF.

The sample holds one count of this clone. The V call is TRBV5-5, the J call TRBJ1-6; 7 bases map to TRBD1. The CDR3 is made up of 15 amino acids. V was clipped by 1 base and J by 7 bases; unmatched bases: 5. Germline CDR1 and CDR2: SGHKS and YYEKEE (reference sequence). The CDR3 loop is CASSLTQGLNSPLHF. The CDR3 DNA follows: TGTGCCAGCAGCTTGACACAGGGGTTAAATTCACCCCTCCACTTT.

The chain couples TRBV10-2 to TRBJ1-2, with no clear D. Trimming took 6 bases from V and 1 from J, leaving 12 bases between them. Germline V gives CDR1 WSHSY, CDR2 SAAADI. The CDR3 consists of 14 residues. CDR3 residues: CASSYEDDNYGYTF. Here the CDR3 DNA reads TGCGCCAGCAGCTATGAGGATGATAACTATGGCTACACCTTC.

The chain employs TRBV14 and TRBJ2-1, with TRBD1 identical over 10 bases. The ends lost 4 bases at V and 12 bases at J; junction bases unmatched: 18. CDR1 SGHDN and CDR2 FVKESK come from the germline V gene. There are 17 residues in the CDR3. The DNA of the CDR3 is TGTGCCAGCAGCCCAGGGACAGGGGTTTCCTCGTGGAGGGGGCAGTTCTTC. This sequence encodes CASSPGTGVSSWRGQFF.

The V call is TRBV5-1, the J call TRBJ2-1, with 11 bases fitting TRBD2. The V gene's germline CDR1 is SGHRS and CDR2 YFSETQ. The CDR3 sequence is 17 residues long. Unmatched junction bases numbered 13, after V lost 4 bases and J lost 7 bases. In nucleotides, the CDR3 is TGCGCCAGCAGCCCTATGGGAGTAGCGGGAGGGTTTAATGAGCAGTTCTTC. It encodes CASSPMGVAGGFNEQFF.

The chain combines TRBV18 with TRBJ2-1; TRBD2 aligns across 9 bases. The CDR3 spans 17 residues. The germline V gene encodes CDR1 KGHSH and CDR2 LQKENI. After removal of 6 bases from V and 0 bases from J, the junction contained 9 bases not matched to a gene. CDR3 in DNA: TGTGCCAGCTCCCCGAGACTAGCGGAAAGCTCCTACAATGAGCAGTTCTTC. Amino acid sequence: CASSPRLAESSYNEQFF.

To note about this clone: At one of its ends the junction is not consistent with the germline gene, which may arise from a read error. The V call is TRBV7-7, the J call TRBJ2-2; D call uncertain. This CDR3 contains 15 residues. CDR1 is SSHAT and CDR2 is FNYEAQ in the germline V gene (reference sequence). CDR3 in DNA: TGTGCTAGCAGCTTAGGGCCCCGAGGCACCGGGGAGCTGTTTTTT. It translates to CASSLGPRGTGELFF.